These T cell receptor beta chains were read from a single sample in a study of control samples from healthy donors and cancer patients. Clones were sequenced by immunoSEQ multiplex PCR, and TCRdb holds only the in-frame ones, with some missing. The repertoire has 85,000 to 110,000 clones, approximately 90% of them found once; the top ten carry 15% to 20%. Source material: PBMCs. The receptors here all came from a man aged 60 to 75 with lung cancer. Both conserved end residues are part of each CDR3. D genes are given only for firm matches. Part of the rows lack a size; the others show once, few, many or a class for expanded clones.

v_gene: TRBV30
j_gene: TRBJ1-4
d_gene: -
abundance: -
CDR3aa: CAWMNRGWGSTNEKLFF
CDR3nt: TGTGCCTGGATGAATCGGGGGTGGGGTAGTACTAATGAAAAACTGTTTTTT

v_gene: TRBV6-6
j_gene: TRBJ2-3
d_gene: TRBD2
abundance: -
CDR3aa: CASSLLTQRGDTQYF
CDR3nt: TGTGCCAGCAGCCTACTCACCCAGCGGGGGGATACGCAGTATTTT

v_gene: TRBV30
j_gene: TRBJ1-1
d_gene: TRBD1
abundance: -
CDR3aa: CAWSVEWGQRNTEAFF
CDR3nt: TGTGCCTGGAGTGTAGAATGGGGACAGCGGAACACTGAAGCTTTCTTT

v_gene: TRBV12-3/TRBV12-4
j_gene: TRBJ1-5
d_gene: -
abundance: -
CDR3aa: CASSFSVTGPQHF
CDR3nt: TGTGCCAGCAGTTTTTCTGTGACTGGGCCCCAGCATTTT

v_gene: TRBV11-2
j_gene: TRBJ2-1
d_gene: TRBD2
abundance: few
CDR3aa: CASTRLAGGALGYNEQFF
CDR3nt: TGTGCCAGCACCCGACTAGCGGGGGGGGCCCTTGGTTACAATGAGCAGTTCTTC

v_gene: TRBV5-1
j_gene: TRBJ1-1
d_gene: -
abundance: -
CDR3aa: CASSLAPFMNTEAFF
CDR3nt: TGCGCCAGCAGCTTGGCTCCGTTTATGAACACTGAAGCTTTCTTT

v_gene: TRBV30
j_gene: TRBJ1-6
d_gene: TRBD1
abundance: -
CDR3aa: CAWSVNRGNSPLHF
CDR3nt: TGTGCCTGGAGTGTGAACAGGGGGAATTCACCCCTCCACTTT

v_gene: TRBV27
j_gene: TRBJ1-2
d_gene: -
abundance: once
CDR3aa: CASSFRGPNYGYTF
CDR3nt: TGTGCCAGCAGTTTCAGGGGTCCCAACTATGGCTACACCTTC

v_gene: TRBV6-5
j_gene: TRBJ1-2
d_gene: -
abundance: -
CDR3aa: CASSYSGVGGRGYTF
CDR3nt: TGTGCCAGCAGTTACTCCGGCGTCGGGGGGAGAGGCTACACCTTC

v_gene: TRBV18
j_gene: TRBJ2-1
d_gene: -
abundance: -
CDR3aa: CASSLSREQFF
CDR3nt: TGTGCCAGCTCGTTATCCCGGGAGCAGTTCTTC

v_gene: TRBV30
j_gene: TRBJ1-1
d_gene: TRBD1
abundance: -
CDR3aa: CAWSARTGGGPRTEAFF
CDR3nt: TGTGCCTGGAGTGCCCGGACAGGGGGCGGCCCACGCACTGAAGCTTTCTTT

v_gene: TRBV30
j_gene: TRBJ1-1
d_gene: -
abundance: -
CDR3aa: CAWSVLGTEAFF
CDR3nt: TGTGCCTGGAGTGTCTTGGGGACTGAAGCTTTCTTT

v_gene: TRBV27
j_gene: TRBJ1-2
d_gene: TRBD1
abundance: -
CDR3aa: CASSSGTGVYGYTF
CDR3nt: TGTGCCAGCAGTTCCGGGACAGGGGTTTATGGCTACACCTTC

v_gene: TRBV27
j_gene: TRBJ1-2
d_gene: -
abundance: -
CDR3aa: CASSPSRQFYGYTF
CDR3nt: TGTGCCAGCAGTCCCAGCCGACAGTTCTATGGCTACACCTTC

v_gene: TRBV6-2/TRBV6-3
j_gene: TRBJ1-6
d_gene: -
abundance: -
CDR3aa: CASSPPRTIPSSYNSPLHF
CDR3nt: TGTGCCAGCAGCCCTCCGAGGACTATTCCGAGCTCCTATAATTCACCCCTCCACTTT

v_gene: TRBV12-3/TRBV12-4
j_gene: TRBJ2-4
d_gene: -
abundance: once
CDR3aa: CASSPAQNIQYF
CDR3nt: TGTGCCAGCAGCCCGGCACAAAACATTCAGTACTTC

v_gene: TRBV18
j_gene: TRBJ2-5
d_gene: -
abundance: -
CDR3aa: CASSPGRPPETQYF
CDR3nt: TGTGCCAGCTCACCGGGTAGGCCCCCAGAGACCCAGTACTTC

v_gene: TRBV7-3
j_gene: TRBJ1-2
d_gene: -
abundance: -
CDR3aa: CASSPSPGTRGGYTF
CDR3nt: TGTGCCAGCAGCCCGTCCCCGGGGACCCGGGGGGGCTACACCTTC

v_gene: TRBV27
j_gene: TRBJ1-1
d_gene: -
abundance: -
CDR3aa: CASSLSGARVNTEAFF
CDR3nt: TGTGCCAGCAGTTTATCAGGGGCGCGGGTGAACACTGAAGCTTTCTTT

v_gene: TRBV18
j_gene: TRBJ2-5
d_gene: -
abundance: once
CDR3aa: CASSPGETQYF
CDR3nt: TGTGCCAGCTCACCGGGGGAGACCCAGTACTTC

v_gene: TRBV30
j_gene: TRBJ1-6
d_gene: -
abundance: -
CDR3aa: CAWSSGISSYNSPLHF
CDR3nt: TGTGCCTGGAGTTCCGGGATCAGCTCCTATAATTCACCCCTCCACTTT

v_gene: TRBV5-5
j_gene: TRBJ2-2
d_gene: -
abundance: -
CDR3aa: CASSLDFVRGTGELFF
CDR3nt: TGTGCCAGCAGCTTGGATTTCGTCAGGGGCACCGGGGAGCTGTTTTTT

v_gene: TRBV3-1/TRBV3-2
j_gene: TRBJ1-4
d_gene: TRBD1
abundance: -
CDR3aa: CASSRKRQGGNEKLFF
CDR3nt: TGTGCCAGCAGCCGCAAACGACAGGGGGGAAATGAAAAACTGTTTTTT

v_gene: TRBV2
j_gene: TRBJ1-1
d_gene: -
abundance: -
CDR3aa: CASRLSMNTEAFF
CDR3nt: TGTGCCAGCAGATTGAGCATGAACACTGAAGCTTTCTTT

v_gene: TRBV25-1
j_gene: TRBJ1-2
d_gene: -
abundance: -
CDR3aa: CASRREDRRHNYGYTF
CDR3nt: TGTGCCAGCAGGAGGGAAGACAGGCGTCATAACTATGGCTACACCTTC

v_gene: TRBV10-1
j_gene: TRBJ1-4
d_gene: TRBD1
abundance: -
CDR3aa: CASSAGGGGEKLFF
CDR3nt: TGCGCCAGCAGCGCCGGAGGGGGCGGTGAAAAACTGTTTTTT

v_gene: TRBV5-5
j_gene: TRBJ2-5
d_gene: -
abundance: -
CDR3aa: CASSLYHSSRETQYF
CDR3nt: TGTGCCAGCAGCTTGTATCACTCGAGTCGGGAGACCCAGTACTTC

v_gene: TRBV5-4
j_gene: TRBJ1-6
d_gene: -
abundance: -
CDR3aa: CASSLDVQGNSPLHF
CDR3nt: TGTGCCAGCAGCTTGGACGTACAGGGTAACTCACCCCTCCACTTT

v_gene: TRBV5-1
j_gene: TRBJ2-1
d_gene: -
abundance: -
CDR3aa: CASSLEGFVNEQFF
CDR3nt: TGCGCCAGCAGCTTGGAGGGATTTGTCAATGAGCAGTTCTTC

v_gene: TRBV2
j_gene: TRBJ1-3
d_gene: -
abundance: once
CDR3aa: CASRDPSGNTIYF
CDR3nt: TGTGCCAGCCGTGATCCCTCTGGAAACACCATATATTTT

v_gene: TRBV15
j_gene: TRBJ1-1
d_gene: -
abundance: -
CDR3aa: CATSRGTSQGAFF
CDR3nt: TGTGCCACCAGCAGAGGGACCTCTCAAGGTGCTTTCTTT

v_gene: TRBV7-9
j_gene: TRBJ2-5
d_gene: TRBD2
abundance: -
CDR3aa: CASSLTSGVGETQYF
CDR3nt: TGTGCCAGCAGCTTAACTAGCGGGGTGGGTGAGACCCAGTACTTC

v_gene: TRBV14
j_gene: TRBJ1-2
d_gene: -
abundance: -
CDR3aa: CASSPGQHYGYTF
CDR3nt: TGTGCCAGCAGCCCCGGACAGCACTATGGCTACACCTTC

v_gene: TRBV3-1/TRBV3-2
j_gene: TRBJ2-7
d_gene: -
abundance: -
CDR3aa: CASSPPGPGLNEQYF
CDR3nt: TGTGCCAGCAGCCCCCCTGGCCCAGGCCTGAACGAGCAGTACTTC

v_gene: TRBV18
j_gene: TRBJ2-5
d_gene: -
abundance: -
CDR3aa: CATPNYSTQYF
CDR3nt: TGTGCCACCCCAAATTATTCGACCCAGTACTTC

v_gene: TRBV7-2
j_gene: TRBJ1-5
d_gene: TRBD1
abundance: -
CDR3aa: CASSSDRGLNQPQHF
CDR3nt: TGTGCCAGCAGCAGTGACAGGGGGCTCAATCAGCCCCAGCATTTT

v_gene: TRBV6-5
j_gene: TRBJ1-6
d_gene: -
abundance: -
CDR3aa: CASRQQVGDSPLHF
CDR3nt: TGTGCCAGCAGGCAACAGGTCGGGGATTCACCCCTCCACTTT

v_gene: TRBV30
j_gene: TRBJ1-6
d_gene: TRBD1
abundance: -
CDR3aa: CAWSLHSGTGSPLHF
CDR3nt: TGTGCCTGGAGTCTACACTCCGGGACAGGTTCACCCCTCCACTTT

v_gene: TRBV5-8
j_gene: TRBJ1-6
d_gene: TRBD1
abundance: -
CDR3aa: CASSARGVNAPPLHF
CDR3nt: TGTGCCAGCAGCGCCAGGGGGGTAAATGCGCCACCCCTCCACTTT

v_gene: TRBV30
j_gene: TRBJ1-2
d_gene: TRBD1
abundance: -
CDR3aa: CAWSGQGAIGYTF
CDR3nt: TGTGCCTGGAGTGGACAGGGGGCGATTGGCTACACCTTC